These 7 T cell receptor beta chains were sequenced from one sample in a study of cytomegalovirus exposure and HLA in healthy donors (dated by TCRdb to 2017 to 2019). Preparation of the library involved the immunoSEQ multiplex PCR assay. A mixture of 60 forward primers for TCR Vbeta segments and 13 reverse primers for TCR Jbeta segments was used in the multiplex PCR. Drawn from immuneACCESS, this table holds only the in-frame rearrangements with V and J called that TCRdb kept. Clones are partly lost; checked studies trace under half to an unresolved V gene and leave the rest unexplained. The sample table holds fewer than 85,000 clones, of which 55% to 75% were seen once. Over 10% of the sample is taken by the ten largest. The sequenced material came from PBMCs. Receptors originate from a woman aged 35 to 49 in good health and CMV-seropositive.

This clone was counted only a few times. This chain links TRBV6-6 with TRBJ1-2; D is possibly TRBD1 (5 bases). From germline, CDR1 is MNHNY and CDR2 SVGAGI (reference sequence). CDR3 length: 13 amino acids. V was trimmed by 5 bases and J by 5 bases, leaving 12 bases between them. Here the CDR3 reads CASSRRQQYGYTF. The CDR3 DNA is TGTGCCAGCAGTAGGCGACAGCAGTATGGCTACACCTTC.

The rearrangement uses TRBV19 and TRBJ1-2; 7 bases agree with TRBD1. The CDR3 consists of 14 residues. CDR1 is LNHDA and CDR2 is SQIVND in the germline V gene (reference sequence). V was clipped by 8 bases and J by 0 bases; unmatched bases: 6. In DNA, the CDR3 is TGTGCCAGTTTCACGACAGGGTCTAACTATGGCTACACCTTC. Protein product: CASFTTGSNYGYTF.

The CDR3 spells CATADRGRNTGELFF. CDR3 DNA: TGTGCCACCGCAGACAGGGGAAGAAACACCGGGGAGCTGTTTTTT. The chain couples TRBV6-1 to TRBJ2-2, with 8 positions matching TRBD1. J gave up 2 bases and V 10 bases, and 9 bases lay outside the gene matches. The CDR3 has 15 residues. Germline CDR1 reads MNHNS; CDR2 reads SASEGT.

This clone occurred once. The chain has TRBV4-1 and TRBJ1-2, with D perhaps TRBD1 (5 bases). The CDR3 extends over 15 amino acids. V lost 1 base, J lost 1 base, and 10 bases lay in between. The germline V gene has CDR1 MGHRA and CDR2 YSYEKL. Here the CDR3 DNA reads TGCGCCAGCAGCCAAGGCCCGGGGGATAACTATGGCTACACCTTC. As protein: CASSQGPGDNYGYTF.

The chain links TRBV10-3 to TRBJ1-2; 11 bases are shared with TRBD1. This CDR3 spans 15 amino acids. The trim removed 7 bases at V and 5 bases at J, leaving 9 bases unmatched. The V gene's germline CDR1 is ENHRY and CDR2 SYGVKD. CDR3: CAITGTGGIEYGYTF. The CDR3 nucleotides read TGTGCCATCACTGGGACAGGGGGAATTGAGTATGGCTACACCTTC.

This chain joins TRBV5-4 and TRBJ2-7, with a weak D call TRBD1 (5 bases). Germline V CDR1 and CDR2: SGHNT, YYREEE (reference sequence). V lost 3 bases and J 6 bases, leaving 10 bases between the germline ends. CDR3 length: 12 amino acids. As DNA, the CDR3 is TGTGCCAGCAGCTCCCAGGGCGTCGAGCAGTACTTC. Encoded protein: CASSSQGVEQYF.

The chain couples TRBV7-9 to TRBJ2-3, with D perhaps matching TRBD1 (6 bases). Germline V gives CDR1 SEHNR, CDR2 FQNEAQ (reference sequence). This CDR3 is 13 amino acids long. Trimming removed 1 base at V and 4 bases at J, with 6 bases between. The CDR3 here is CASSLDRADTQYF. In DNA, the CDR3 is TGTGCCAGCAGCTTAGACAGGGCAGATACGCAGTATTTT.